This TCR beta chain derives from a study of post-analysis software for immune sequencing data (dated by TCRdb to the mid-2010s). In the study overall: Relapsing-remitting, secondary progressive and progressive-relapsing multiple sclerosis were recorded as disease courses, and subtype annotation was lacking for some patients. A subset of samples was prepared in parallel using single-end sample barcoding, then pooled and co-amplified after Illumina adapter ligation. The multiple sclerosis patient repertoires were compared with about a dozen previously published healthy control repertoires from donors aged about 6 to 25 years.

TCR beta repertoires were profiled from peripheral blood of 10 to 15 young patients with multiple sclerosis to demonstrate the VDJtools post-analysis software. The patients with multiple sclerosis were children and adolescents between about 6 and 15 years of age. Library method: PCR. Sequencing took place on an Illumina HiSeq 2500. To reduce PCR and sequencing biases, unique molecular identifiers were incorporated into the TCR beta cDNA libraries. About 500,000 cDNA molecules were obtained per 1 to 10 million input T cells, so each molecule approximated one T cell. The patient libraries were prepared and sequenced using the same protocol as the earlier healthy control dataset. Within a given batch, samples were prepared together, multiplexed and sequenced on the same HiSeq lane. The authors' pipeline ran thus. MIGEC handled the raw barcoded reads, throwing out single-read molecular identifier groups before consensus assembly and CDR3 extraction. VDJtools was used for post-analysis of the clonotype tables, and diversity was normalized by down-sampling every dataset to the size of the smallest sample. To correct batch-related cross-sample contamination, repertoire overlap clustering matched CDR3 amino acid sequences but not nucleotide sequences. TCRdb cleaned the public reads at Q25 with fastp, built clones with MiXCR and kept in-frame beta chains. Identical CDR3 proteins give one entry, which carries the most common genes and DNA. In this record, the V and J calls reflect TCRdb's handling and not the investigators' own analysis. This sample lists around 710,000 distinct CDR3 sequences; 46% were detected once. Roughly 4.5% of the sample is in the top ten clones.

The investigation overall reported the following: Multiple sclerosis patients had significantly lower normalized Chao1 diversity than controls, a result that suggests substantial peripheral T-cell clonal expansion. Significantly higher frequencies in patients than in controls were found for five TRBV segments, including TRBV5-6, TRBV5-1 and TRBV20-1. The control group was slightly older than the multiple sclerosis patient group. Direct clustering with F measure revealed strong co-clustering of samples prepared in the same batch, which led to a batch-effect correction.

The CDR3, cysteine through phenylalanine, is 14 amino acids long. Just the 42-base CDR3 DNA is kept, in frame starting at base 1. V is pared back by 7 bases and J by 8 bases, with 20 bases lying between the germline termini. For CDR1 and CDR2, the germline V gene lists MDHEN and SYDVKM. Concerning this clonotype itself: Its specific antigen is unknown. It has no much larger one-base neighbor in the sample; base qualities were not kept.

Rearrangement joined TRBV28 to TRBJ1-2, with a weak D call of TRBD1 (6 bases match). This TCR came from a girl aged 10-17 years with multiple sclerosis. The sample comprised blood. The base sequence is TGTGCCAGCACAGGGGAACAGCGCCGCGGGGGCTACACCTTC. It is translated as CASTGEQRRGGYTF.